This is a list of T cell receptor beta chains from one sample in a study of HIV-infected patients and healthy controls. Using its own MiXCR run on the 5' RACE reads, TCRdb lists one record per CDR3 protein. The sample holds more than 15,000 distinct CDR3 sequences, 7.5% to 10% seen once. The specimen was blood, collected during antiretroviral therapy. These receptors were obtained from an adult with HIV infection. Both conserved end residues are part of each CDR3. The order of the fields is J gene, clone size, D gene, V gene, CDR3 DNA, CDR3 protein. A D gene is named only where the DNA matches it firmly. The size of a clone is reported for some rows only, either as once, few or many, or as a class for expanded clones.

>TRBJ2-1|many|TRBD2|TRBV20-1
TGCAGTGCTACAGGGACTAGCGGGAGGGGTGACAATGAGCAGTTCTTC
CSATGTSGRGDNEQFF
>TRBJ2-3|many|NA|TRBV7-2
TGTGCCAGCAGCCCCAGTGGGGCGCTGGCCACAGATACGCAGTATTTT
CASSPSGALATDTQYF
>TRBJ1-1|many|NA|TRBV5-5
TGTGCCAGCAGCTTTACCAGGGAGGCTGAAGCTTTCTTT
CASSFTREAEAFF
>TRBJ1-2|many|TRBD1|TRBV12-3/TRBV12-4
TGTGCCAGCAGTGATGACAGGGAAGGCTACACCTTC
CASSDDREGYTF
>TRBJ2-1|many|TRBD1|TRBV30
TGTGCCTGGAGTGGCAGGGGCAGGGGGAATGAGCAGTTCTTC
CAWSGRGRGNEQFF
>TRBJ2-1|medium-sized|TRBD2|TRBV7-3
TGTGCCAGCAGCTTAGGCGGGGGCAATGAGCAGTTCTTC
CASSLGGGNEQFF
>TRBJ1-1|many|NA|TRBV7-8
TGTGCCAGCAGCTTAGCGGTTTTCAACACTGAAGCTTTCTTT
CASSLAVFNTEAFF
>TRBJ1-5|many|NA|TRBV3-1
TGTGCCAGCAGCCAAGCCGGGACAATCCAACAGCCCCAGCATTTT
CASSQAGTIQQPQHF
>TRBJ1-1|many|NA|TRBV29-1
TGCAGCGCCCTGGACGGACTTAACACTGAAGCTTTCTTT
CSALDGLNTEAFF
>TRBJ2-7|many|NA|TRBV5-5
TGTGCCAGCAGCCCTTCGCTTTTAGAGCAGTACTTC
CASSPSLLEQYF
>TRBJ1-5|many|TRBD1|TRBV28
TGTGCCAGCAGGGCCGGGACAGGGATGGTTCAGCCCCAGCATTTT
CASRAGTGMVQPQHF
>TRBJ2-1|many|NA|TRBV7-9
TGTGCCAGCAGCACCCGGGGCAGGGGGGGCTTCTCCTACAATGAGCAGTTCTTC
CASSTRGRGGFSYNEQFF
>TRBJ1-1|many|TRBD1|TRBV6-5
TGTGCCAGCAGTTACTCTAGAGGGGGCGCAGGGAACACTGAAGCTTTCTTT
CASSYSRGGAGNTEAFF
>TRBJ2-3|many|NA|TRBV6-6
TGTGCCAGCAGTTACGCGGCGGTACTCACAGATACGCAGTATTTT
CASSYAAVLTDTQYF
>TRBJ1-6|many|NA|TRBV6-2/TRBV6-3
TGTGCCAGCAGCTCTGCGGGGGATTCACCCCTCCACTTT
CASSSAGDSPLHF
>TRBJ2-7|many|NA|TRBV28
TGTGCCAGCACCTCGATTCGTTACGAGCAGTACTTC
CASTSIRYEQYF
>TRBJ2-7|many|NA|TRBV28
TGTGCCAGCAGCCCCTACGCCGACAGCTCCTACGAGCAGTACTTC
CASSPYADSSYEQYF
>TRBJ2-7|many|NA|TRBV5-5
TGTGCCAGCAGCTGGTTTGTCGAGGGAGAGCAGTACTTC
CASSWFVEGEQYF
>TRBJ2-7|NA|NA|TRBV5-5
TGTGCCAGCAGCTTGGTGGCGGGAACCTACGAGCAGTACTTC
CASSLVAGTYEQYF
>TRBJ2-3|medium-sized|TRBD2|TRBV7-2
TGTGCCAGCACCCTACTAGCGGGGGCACCGGATACGCAGTATTTT
CASTLLAGAPDTQYF
>TRBJ1-5|many|NA|TRBV30
TGTGCCGAAGGGTCTTTAGGCAATCAGCCCCAGCATTTT
CAEGSLGNQPQHF
>TRBJ1-2|many|NA|TRBV29-1
TGCAGCGTTGTCAGCGGGATTCGAGGCTACACCTTC
CSVVSGIRGYTF
>TRBJ2-7|NA|TRBD2|TRBV28
TGTGCCAGCAGACAGGGACTAGCGGGTTCTTACGAGCAGTACTTC
CASRQGLAGSYEQYF
>TRBJ2-7|few|TRBD1|TRBV6-8
TGTGCCAGCAGCTCGACAGGGGACGAGCAGTACTTC
CASSSTGDEQYF
>TRBJ2-2|medium-sized|TRBD2|TRBV2
TGTGCCAGCAGTGAAGGGGCGGGAGCGGTCGGGGAGCTGTTTTTT
CASSEGAGAVGELFF
>TRBJ2-1|many|NA|TRBV19
TGTGCCAGCACTTTTGGGGGGCACCTCTACAATGAGCAGTTCTTC
CASTFGGHLYNEQFF
>TRBJ2-5|NA|NA|TRBV5-5
TGTGCCAGCAGCTTGGAGCCCCATCGGGGGGAGACCCAGTACTTC
CASSLEPHRGETQYF
>TRBJ2-1|NA|TRBD1|TRBV10-2
TGCGCCAGCAGTGATTGGGACAGTGACGATTTCTCCTACAATGAGCAGTTCTTC
CASSDWDSDDFSYNEQFF
>TRBJ2-6|medium-sized|NA|TRBV3-1
TGTGCCAGCAGCCAGGAGACAGGTAGCTCTGGGGCCAACGTCCTGACTTTC
CASSQETGSSGANVLTF
>TRBJ2-1|many|TRBD1|TRBV15
TGTGCCACCAGCAGGGAAGGGACAGGGGCTTACAATGAGCAGTTCTTC
CATSREGTGAYNEQFF
>TRBJ2-1|NA|TRBD2|TRBV5-6
TGTGCCAGCAGTATGGGGACTAGCGGGACCTTAGGGCAGTTCTTC
CASSMGTSGTLGQFF
>TRBJ2-3|many|NA|TRBV30
TGTGCCTGGAGTGTTTCTATTAGCGGAGATACGCAGTATTTT
CAWSVSISGDTQYF
>TRBJ1-4|many|TRBD1|TRBV12-3/TRBV12-4
TGTGCCAGCAGTCCGGGACAGGGCCGGGAAAAACTGTTTTTT
CASSPGQGREKLFF
>TRBJ2-5|many|TRBD1|TRBV12-3/TRBV12-4
TGTGCCAGCAGCCCGACAGGGGGCGTAGAGACCCAGTACTTC
CASSPTGGVETQYF
>TRBJ2-1|NA|NA|TRBV5-1
TGCGCCAGCAGCCCGGGGGCCGGGGTTGATGAGCAGTTCTTC
CASSPGAGVDEQFF
>TRBJ2-7|many|TRBD2|TRBV20-1
TGCAGTGCTAGTAGGGCTAGCGGCCTCTACGAGCAGTACTTC
CSASRASGLYEQYF
>TRBJ1-2|medium-sized|NA|TRBV15
TGTGCCACCAGCCCAGATTGGGGGGGTGGGAACTATGGCTACACCTTC
CATSPDWGGGNYGYTF
>TRBJ2-3|NA|NA|TRBV29-1
TGCAGCGTTGCGGGCATCACTAGCACAGATACGCAGTATTTT
CSVAGITSTDTQYF
>TRBJ2-6|many|NA|TRBV20-1
TGCAGTGCTAGAGACAGGTTGGAAGGGGCCAACGTCCTGACTTTC
CSARDRLEGANVLTF
>TRBJ2-7|many|TRBD1|TRBV19
TGTGCCAGTAGTTTCGGACAGGGTTCCTACGAGCAGTACTTC
CASSFGQGSYEQYF
>TRBJ2-1|many|NA|TRBV7-2
TGTGCCAGCAGCCCCTACATCCACAATGAGCAGTTCTTC
CASSPYIHNEQFF
>TRBJ2-3|many|NA|TRBV27
TGTGCCAGCAGTTTAGACGACTCCGCTGATACGCAGTATTTT
CASSLDDSADTQYF
>TRBJ1-6|NA|TRBD1|TRBV28
TGTGCCAGCAGTATCCACCGGGACAGTTCGAATTCACCCCTCCACTTT
CASSIHRDSSNSPLHF
>TRBJ2-5|many|NA|TRBV2
TGTGCCAGCAGTGACCAGACTAGTCCCGACGAGACCCAGTACTTC
CASSDQTSPDETQYF
>TRBJ2-3|NA|TRBD2|TRBV10-3
TGTGCCACCGGGACTAGCGGGATCACAGATACGCAGTATTTT
CATGTSGITDTQYF
>TRBJ1-2|many|TRBD1|TRBV4-2
TGTGCCAGCAGCCAAGAGGACAGGGGTAACTATGGCTACACCTTC
CASSQEDRGNYGYTF
>TRBJ1-5|many|NA|TRBV29-1
TGCAGCGTTGAAATTGAGGGGAATCAGCCCCAGCATTTT
CSVEIEGNQPQHF
>TRBJ2-7|many|TRBD2|TRBV20-1
TGCAGTGCTAGAGACCCTAGAGCGGGAGGGACAAGCTACGAGCAGTACTTC
CSARDPRAGGTSYEQYF
>TRBJ2-1|many|NA|TRBV3-1
TGTGCCAGCAGCCCTATCCTGACCCAAGAGACTAGTGACGAGCAGTTCTTC
CASSPILTQETSDEQFF
>TRBJ2-3|few|NA|TRBV6-5
TGTGCCAGCAGTTATGGAGGGGGATACACAGATACGCAGTATTTT
CASSYGGGYTDTQYF